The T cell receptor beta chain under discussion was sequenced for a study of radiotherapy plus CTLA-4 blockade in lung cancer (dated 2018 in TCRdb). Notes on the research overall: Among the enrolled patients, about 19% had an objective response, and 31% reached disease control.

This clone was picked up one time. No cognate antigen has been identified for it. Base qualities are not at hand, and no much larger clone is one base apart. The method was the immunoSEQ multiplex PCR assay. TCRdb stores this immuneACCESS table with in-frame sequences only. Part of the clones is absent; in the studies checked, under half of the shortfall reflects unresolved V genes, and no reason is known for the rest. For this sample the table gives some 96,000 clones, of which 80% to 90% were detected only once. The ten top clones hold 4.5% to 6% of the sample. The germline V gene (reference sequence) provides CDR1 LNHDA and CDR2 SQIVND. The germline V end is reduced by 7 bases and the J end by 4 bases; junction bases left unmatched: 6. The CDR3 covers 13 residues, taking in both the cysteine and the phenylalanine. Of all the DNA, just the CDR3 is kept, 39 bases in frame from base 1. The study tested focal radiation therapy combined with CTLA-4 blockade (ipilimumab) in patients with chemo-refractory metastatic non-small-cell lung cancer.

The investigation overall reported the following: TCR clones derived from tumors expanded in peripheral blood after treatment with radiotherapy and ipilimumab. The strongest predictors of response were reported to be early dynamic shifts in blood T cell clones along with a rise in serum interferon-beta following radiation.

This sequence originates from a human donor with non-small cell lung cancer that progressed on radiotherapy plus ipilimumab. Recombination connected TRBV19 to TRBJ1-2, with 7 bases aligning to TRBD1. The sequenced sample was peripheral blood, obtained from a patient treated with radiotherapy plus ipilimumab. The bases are TGTGCCAGTACCCGGGACAGTCTCTATGGCTACACCTTC. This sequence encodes CASTRDSLYGYTF.